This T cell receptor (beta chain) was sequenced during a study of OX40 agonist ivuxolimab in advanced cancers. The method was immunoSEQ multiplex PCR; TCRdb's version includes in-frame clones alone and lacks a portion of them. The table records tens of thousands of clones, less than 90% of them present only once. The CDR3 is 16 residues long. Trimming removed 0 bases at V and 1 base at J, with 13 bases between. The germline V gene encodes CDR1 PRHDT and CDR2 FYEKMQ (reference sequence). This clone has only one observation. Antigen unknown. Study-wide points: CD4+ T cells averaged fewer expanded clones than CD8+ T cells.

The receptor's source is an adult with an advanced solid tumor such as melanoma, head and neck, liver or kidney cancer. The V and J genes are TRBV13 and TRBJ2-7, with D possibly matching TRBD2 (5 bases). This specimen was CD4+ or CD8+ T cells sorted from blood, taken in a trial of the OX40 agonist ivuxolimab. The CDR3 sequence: CASSLGGLADSYEQYF. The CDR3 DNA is TGTGCCAGCAGCTTAGGTGGCCTAGCCGATTCCTACGAGCAGTACTTC. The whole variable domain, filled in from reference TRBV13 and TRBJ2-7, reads AAGVIQSPRHLIKEKRETATLKCYPIPRHDTVYWYQQGPGQDPQFLISFYEKMQSDKGSIPDRFSAQQFSDYHSELNMSSLELGDSALYFCASSLGGLADSYEQYFGPGTRLTVT.